This is a list of T cell receptor beta chains from one sample in a study of PD-1 blockade in mismatch repair-deficient tumors. Produced via immunoSEQ multiplex PCR; TCRdb's table is partial and in-frame only. The sample contains around 39,000 clones, around four fifths of which appear only once. This material consisted of PBMCs, taken approximately 9 months after starting pembrolizumab. These receptors were taken from an adult with mismatch repair-deficient cancer. Each CDR3 is given with its conserved first and last residue. A D gene is named only where the DNA matches it firmly. Clone size is stated in some rows and not others, as once, few, many or a class when expanded.

j_call | v_call | clone_size | d_call | cdr3_nt | cdr3_aa
TRBJ1-5 | TRBV5-5 | . | . | TGTGCCAGCAGCTCTCGGCCGGGGGGAAGGCAAATGGCCCAGCATTTT | CASSSRPGGRQMAQHF
TRBJ1-3 | TRBV30 | few | . | TGTGCCTGGACCGGACAGCAAGGAAACACCATATATTTT | CAWTGQQGNTIYF
TRBJ1-1 | TRBV18 | . | . | TGTGCCAGCTCACCCTCCATTGGGCAGACAAGATCCTTGACCCCGAACACTGAAGCTTTCTTT | CASSPSIGQTRSLTPNTEAFF
TRBJ1-4 | TRBV7-9 | . | TRBD1 | TGTGCCAGCAGCCCCACAGGGGGACGGGGTGAAAAACTGTTTTTT | CASSPTGGRGEKLFF
TRBJ2-7 | TRBV27 | . | TRBD2 | TGTGCCAGCAGCCTCCTGGGGGGGGACCCCTCCTACGAGCAGTACTTC | CASSLLGGDPSYEQYF
TRBJ2-7 | TRBV2 | . | . | TGTGCCAGCACGGCAACCGGGACTGGCTCCTACGAGCAGTACTTC | CASTATGTGSYEQYF
TRBJ1-3 | TRBV16 | once | . | TGTGCCAGCAGCCCCTCGGTCTCTGGAAACACCATATATTTT | CASSPSVSGNTIYF
TRBJ1-6 | TRBV27 | . | . | TGTGCCAGCAGTTTATCGTTCCTGAGGTCCTATAATTCACCCCTCCACTTT | CASSLSFLRSYNSPLHF
TRBJ2-1 | TRBV29-1 | . | . | TGCAGCGGATCCAGGGCGGCCGGCTCCTACAATGAGCAGTTCTTC | CSGSRAAGSYNEQFF
TRBJ1-2 | TRBV27 | . | . | TGTGCCAGCAGCCCTTCACAGGGAGGGTTTAACTATGGCTACACCTTC | CASSPSQGGFNYGYTF
TRBJ2-5 | TRBV23-1 | . | . | TGCGCCAGCAGTCAATCACGGGAGACCCAGTACTTC | CASSQSRETQYF
TRBJ1-5 | TRBV6-1 | once | . | TGTGCCAGCAGTCACAGGGAAGGCAATCAGCCCCAGCATTTT | CASSHREGNQPQHF
TRBJ1-4 | TRBV27 | once | TRBD1 | TGTGCCAGCAGTCCCCTGGACAGGACGGGAGAAAAACTGTTTTTT | CASSPLDRTGEKLFF
TRBJ2-3 | TRBV4-2 | . | TRBD2 | TGTGCCAGCAGCCAAGGGCTGCCGGGGGGACTAGAAGATGGGACAGATACGCAGTATTTT | CASSQGLPGGLEDGTDTQYF
TRBJ1-2 | TRBV30 | . | . | TGTGCCTGGAGTGGGGGACTGAAAGGTTCAAGTCACTATGGCTACACCTTC | CAWSGGLKGSSHYGYTF
TRBJ2-7 | TRBV27 | . | . | TGTGCCAGCAGAGAGAACCACGAGCAGTACTTC | CASRENHEQYF
TRBJ2-6 | TRBV28 | . | TRBD1 | TGTGCCAGCACCCGACCCCCGGGACAGGGGTCCGGGGCCAACGTCCTGACTTTC | CASTRPPGQGSGANVLTF
TRBJ1-1 | TRBV6-6 | . | . | TGTGCCAGCAGTCAGGGGCGAATGAACACTGAAGCTTTCTTT | CASSQGRMNTEAFF
TRBJ2-2 | TRBV18 | few | TRBD2 | TGTGCCAGCTCACCGCAAGGACTAGGTAACACCGGGGAGCTGTTTTTT | CASSPQGLGNTGELFF
TRBJ2-3 | TRBV7-3 | once | TRBD2 | TGTGCCAGCAGCTTAAAAGCGGGAGAGGGAGATACGCAGTATTTT | CASSLKAGEGDTQYF
TRBJ2-7 | TRBV4-1 | . | . | TGCGCCAGCAGCCAAGATCGGGACTTCTCCTACGAGCAGTACTTC | CASSQDRDFSYEQYF
TRBJ2-1 | TRBV5-5 | . | TRBD2 | TGTGCCAGCAGCCCCGGACTAGCGGGAACTTACAATGAGCAGTTCTTC | CASSPGLAGTYNEQFF
TRBJ1-5 | TRBV27 | . | TRBD1 | TGTGCCAGCAGTTCGGGCAGGGGGCGAAGCAATCAGCCCCAGCATTTT | CASSSGRGRSNQPQHF
TRBJ2-7 | TRBV6-5 | . | . | TGTGCCAGCAGTTATACAGGGTTCGACGAGCAGTACTTC | CASSYTGFDEQYF
TRBJ2-7 | TRBV19 | . | TRBD1 | TGTGCCAGTAGGGGGACAGGGGGCAATCTGGGGGAGCAGTACTTC | CASRGTGGNLGEQYF
TRBJ2-5 | TRBV30 | . | TRBD2 | TGTGCCTGGAGGGTAGTAGCGGGCAAAGAGACCCAGTACTTC | CAWRVVAGKETQYF
TRBJ2-5 | TRBV5-1 | . | . | TGCGCCAGCAGCCTGGGGGTATTTGCAGGGGCCGCGGGGACCCAGTACTTC | CASSLGVFAGAAGTQYF
TRBJ1-2 | TRBV29-1 | . | . | TGCAGCGTTGACGTACAGATGACGTATGGCTACACCTTC | CSVDVQMTYGYTF